Shown below are 12 T cell receptor beta chains from a single sample sequenced in a study of response to subunit inactivated influenza vaccine. TCRdb reprocessed the RT-PCR reads with MiXCR, giving one entry per CDR3 protein. This sample carries approximately 520,000 distinct CDR3 sequences, approximately 15% of them seen once, and the ten largest clones take less than 4%. Sequenced material: CD4+ T cells sorted from PBMCs, taken around 25 months after vaccination. These receptors were obtained from a man aged 45 to 70 who received an inactivated influenza vaccine.

The chain employs TRBV5-8 and TRBJ2-7; D is unresolved. This CDR3 is built from 10 residues. V was clipped by 0 bases and J by 6 bases, with 1 base between them. The germline V gene has CDR1 SGHTS and CDR2 YDEGEE. The CDR3: CASSLAEQYF. DNA of the CDR3: TGTGCCAGCAGCTTGGCCGAGCAGTACTTC. The full variable domain, rest sourced from reference TRBV5-8 and TRBJ2-7, is EAGVTQSPTHLIKTRGQQATLRCSPISGHTSVYWYQQALGLGLQFLLWYDEGEERNRGNFPPRFSGRQFPNYSSELNVNALELEDSALYLCASSLAEQYFGPGTRLTVT.

The V call is TRBV6-1, the J call TRBJ1-5; D uncertain. V gave up 2 bases and J gave up 5 bases, with 7 bases separating them. This CDR3 has 13 residues. In germline, CDR1 is MNHNS, CDR2 SASEGT. This chain's CDR3 is CASSEISYQPQHF. The CDR3 DNA reads as TGTGCCAGCAGTGAAATAAGCTATCAGCCCCAGCATTTT.

This chain connects TRBV5-1 to TRBJ1-1, with TRBD1 matching 8 bases. The CDR3 extends over 14 amino acids. Germline CDR1 reads SGHRS; CDR2 reads YFSETQ. Unmatched junction bases numbered 2, after V lost 2 bases and J lost 2 bases. The CDR3 coding sequence is TGCGCCAGCAGCTTACAGGGGGATAACACTGAAGCTTTCTTT. Translation: CASSLQGDNTEAFF.

The V and J genes are TRBV7-3 and TRBJ2-2; 7 bases agree with TRBD2. The junction had 9 bases not matched to a gene; V was cut back by 5 bases and J by 0 bases. This CDR3 is 17 amino acids long. Germline lookup yields CDR1 SGHTA and CDR2 FQGTGA. The CDR3 sequence is CASSLTREQANTGELFF. The CDR3 coding sequence is TGTGCCAGCAGCCTGACGCGGGAGCAAGCGAACACCGGGGAGCTGTTTTTT. The full variable domain, rest sourced from reference TRBV7-3 and TRBJ2-2, is GAGVSQTPSNKVTEKGKYVELRCDPISGHTALYWYRQSLGQGPEFLIYFQGTGAADDSGLPNDRFFAVRPEGSVSTLKIQRTERGDSAVYLCASSLTREQANTGELFFGEGSRLTVL.

The V call is TRBV7-8, the J call TRBJ2-5, with D tentatively TRBD1 or TRBD2 (5 bases each). V gave up 4 bases and J gave up 3 bases, with 12 bases separating them. CDR3 length: 14 residues. Germline lookup yields CDR1 SGHVS and CDR2 FQNEAQ. CDR3 sequence (DNA): TGTGCCAGCAGCTCCGGGGCAGCCAAAGAGACCCAGTACTTC. It yields the protein CASSSGAAKETQYF.

There are a few counts of this clonotype. V and J are TRBV3-1 and TRBJ2-4, with 7 positions matching TRBD2. Germline CDR1 reads LGHDT; CDR2 reads YNNKEL (reference sequence). V gave up 0 bases and J gave up 6 bases; unmatched junction bases: 8. The length of the CDR3 is 16 residues. The CDR3 sequence is CASSQETAGAGNIQYF. Here the CDR3 DNA reads TGTGCCAGCAGCCAAGAGACGGCGGGAGCTGGAAACATTCAGTACTTC.

In this sample, this clonotype turned up once. This chain connects TRBV25-1 to TRBJ2-7, with D hard to call. Germline V gene lookup returns CDR1 MGHDK and CDR2 SYGVNS. The CDR3 totals 12 residues. V was shortened by 6 bases and J by 6 bases, with 12 bases between the two germline ends. The CDR3 is CASSLTPAEQYF. CDR3 nucleotides: TGTGCCAGCAGCTTGACACCGGCCGAGCAGTACTTC.

The sample holds a few counts of this clonotype. CDR3 residues: CSANAATSGRTDTQYF. Here the CDR3 DNA reads TGCAGTGCCAACGCGGCGACTAGCGGGCGCACAGATACGCAGTATTTT. This chain connects TRBV20-1 to TRBJ2-3, with 10 bases aligning to TRBD2. Germline V gene lookup returns CDR1 DFQATT and CDR2 SNEGSKA (reference sequence). The CDR3 loop spans 16 amino acids. V shed 6 bases, J shed 1 base, and the junction held 10 bases outside the gene matches.

The V gene is TRBV12-3 or TRBV12-4, the J gene TRBJ2-2; TRBD2 is a possible D gene (6 bases). The CDR3 spans 14 residues. V was pared by 7 bases and J by 3 bases, with 12 bases between. The CDR3, as DNA: TGTGCCAGCACCTCGGAGCGGGACACCGGGGAGCTGTTTTTT. Translation gives CASTSERDTGELFF.

The chain combines TRBV20-1 with TRBJ2-3; TRBD2 agrees at 9 bases. With V trimmed by 0 bases and J by 5 bases, 9 bases remained unmatched. The CDR3 is 16 amino acids. Germline loops: CDR1 DFQATT, CDR2 SNEGSKA (reference sequence). The CDR3 nucleotides are TGCAGTGCTAGAGATCCGTTAGCGGGAGCGAAAGATACGCAGTATTTT. Its protein product is CSARDPLAGAKDTQYF.

This clonotype was counted a single time. The chain combines TRBV6-2 or TRBV6-3 with TRBJ2-2; D gene uncertain. This CDR3 comprises 14 residues. Germline lookup yields CDR1 MNHEY and CDR2 SVGEGT. Deletions cut 2 bases from V and 2 bases from J, with 6 bases between. CDR3 in DNA: TGTGCCAGCAGTTACGGGCATAACACCGGGGAGCTGTTTTTT. Encoded protein: CASSYGHNTGELFF.

The V call is TRBV21-1, the J call TRBJ2-6; the DNA was not used to check the table's D call, TRBD1. TRBV21-1 is a known pseudogene. The CDR3 spans 18 residues. The CDR3 DNA reads as TGTGCCAGCAGCGACCGGGACAGTCTATCCTCTGGGGCCAACGTCCTGACTTTC. The encoded protein is CASSDRDSLSSGANVLTF.